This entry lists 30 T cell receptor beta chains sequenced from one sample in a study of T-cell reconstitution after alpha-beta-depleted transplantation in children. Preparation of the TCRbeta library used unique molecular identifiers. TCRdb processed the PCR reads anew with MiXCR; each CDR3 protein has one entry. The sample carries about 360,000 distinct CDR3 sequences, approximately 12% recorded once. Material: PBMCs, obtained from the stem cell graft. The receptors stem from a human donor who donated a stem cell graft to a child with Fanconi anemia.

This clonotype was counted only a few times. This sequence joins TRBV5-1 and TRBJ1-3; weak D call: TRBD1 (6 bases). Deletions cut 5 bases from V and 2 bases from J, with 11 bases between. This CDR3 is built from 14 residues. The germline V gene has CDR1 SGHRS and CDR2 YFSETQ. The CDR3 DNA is TGCGCCAGCAGAGACCAGGGGACTGGAAACACCATATATTTT. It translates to CASRDQGTGNTIYF. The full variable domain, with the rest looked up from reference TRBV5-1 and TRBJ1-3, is KAGVTQTPRYLIKTRGQQVTLSCSPISGHRSVSWYQQTPGQGLQFLFEYFSETQRNKGNFPGRFSGRQFSNSRSEMNVSTLELGDSALYLCASRDQGTGNTIYFGEGSWLTVV.

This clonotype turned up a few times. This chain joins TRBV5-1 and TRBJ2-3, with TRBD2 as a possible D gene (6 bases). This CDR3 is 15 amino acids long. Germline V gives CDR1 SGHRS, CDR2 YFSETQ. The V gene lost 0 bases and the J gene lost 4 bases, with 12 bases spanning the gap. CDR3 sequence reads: CASSLATSKADTQYF. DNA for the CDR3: TGCGCCAGCAGCTTGGCTACTAGCAAGGCAGATACGCAGTATTTT.

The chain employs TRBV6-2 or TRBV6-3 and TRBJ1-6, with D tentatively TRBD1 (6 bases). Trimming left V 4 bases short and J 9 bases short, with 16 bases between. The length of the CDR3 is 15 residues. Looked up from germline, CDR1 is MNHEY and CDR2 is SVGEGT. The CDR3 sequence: CASSFTGSRGSPLHF. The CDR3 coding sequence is TGTGCCAGCAGTTTCACAGGGTCAAGAGGTTCACCCCTCCACTTT.

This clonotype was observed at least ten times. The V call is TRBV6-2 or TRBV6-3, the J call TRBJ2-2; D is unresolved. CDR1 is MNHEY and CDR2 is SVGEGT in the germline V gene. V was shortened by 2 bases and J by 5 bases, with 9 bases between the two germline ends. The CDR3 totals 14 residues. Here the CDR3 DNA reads TGTGCCAGCAGTTACGGACGAGGTACCGGGGAGCTGTTTTTT. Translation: CASSYGRGTGELFF.

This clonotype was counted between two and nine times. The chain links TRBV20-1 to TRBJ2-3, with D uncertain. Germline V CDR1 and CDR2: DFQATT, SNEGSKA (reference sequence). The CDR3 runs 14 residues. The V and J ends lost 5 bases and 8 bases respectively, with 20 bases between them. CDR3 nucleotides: TGCAGTGCTCATAAGCAAGGCGCGTTCGGTACGCAGTATTTT. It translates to CSAHKQGAFGTQYF.

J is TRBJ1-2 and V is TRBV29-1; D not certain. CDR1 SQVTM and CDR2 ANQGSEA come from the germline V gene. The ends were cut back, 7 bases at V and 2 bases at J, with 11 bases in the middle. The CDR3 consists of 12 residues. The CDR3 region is CSAERGNYGYTF. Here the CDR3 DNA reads TGCAGCGCTGAGCGGGGAAACTATGGCTACACCTTC. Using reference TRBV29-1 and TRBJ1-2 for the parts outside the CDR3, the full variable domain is SAVISQKPSRDICQRGTSLTIQCQVDSQVTMMFWYRQQPGQSLTLIATANQGSEATYESGFVIDKFPISRPNLTFSTLTVSNMSPEDSSIYLCSAERGNYGYTFGSGTRLTVV.

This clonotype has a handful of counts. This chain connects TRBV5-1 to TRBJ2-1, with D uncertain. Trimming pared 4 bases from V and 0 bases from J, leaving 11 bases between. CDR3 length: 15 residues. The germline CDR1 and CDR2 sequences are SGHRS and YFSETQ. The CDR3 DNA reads TGCGCCAGCAGCCCTGATATGAGCTCCTACAATGAGCAGTTCTTC. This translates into CASSPDMSSYNEQFF.

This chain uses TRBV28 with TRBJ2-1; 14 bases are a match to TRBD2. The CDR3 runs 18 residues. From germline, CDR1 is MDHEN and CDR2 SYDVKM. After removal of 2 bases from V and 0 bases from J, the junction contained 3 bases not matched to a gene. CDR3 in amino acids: CASSLGTSGGSSYNEQFF. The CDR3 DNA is TGTGCCAGCAGTTTAGGGACTAGCGGGGGTAGCTCCTACAATGAGCAGTTCTTC.

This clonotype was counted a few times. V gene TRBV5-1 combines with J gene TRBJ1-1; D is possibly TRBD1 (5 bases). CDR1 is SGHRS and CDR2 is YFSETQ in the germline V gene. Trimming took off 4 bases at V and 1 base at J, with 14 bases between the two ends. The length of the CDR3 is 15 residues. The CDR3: CASSPTPGTNTEAFF. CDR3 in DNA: TGCGCCAGCAGCCCAACCCCTGGGACGAACACTGAAGCTTTCTTT.

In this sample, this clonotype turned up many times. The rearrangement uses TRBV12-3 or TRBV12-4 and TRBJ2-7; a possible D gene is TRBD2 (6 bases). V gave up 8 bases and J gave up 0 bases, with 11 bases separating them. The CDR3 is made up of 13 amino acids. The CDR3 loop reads CASRLGPSYEQYF. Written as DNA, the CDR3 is TGTGCCAGCCGACTAGGGCCCTCCTACGAGCAGTACTTC.

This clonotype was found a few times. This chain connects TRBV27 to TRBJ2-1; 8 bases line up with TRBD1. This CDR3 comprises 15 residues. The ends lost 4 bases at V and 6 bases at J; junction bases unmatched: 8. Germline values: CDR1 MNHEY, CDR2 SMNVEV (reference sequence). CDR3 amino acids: CASSSGTGALNEQFF. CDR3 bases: TGTGCCAGCAGTTCGGGGACAGGTGCCCTCAATGAGCAGTTCTTC.

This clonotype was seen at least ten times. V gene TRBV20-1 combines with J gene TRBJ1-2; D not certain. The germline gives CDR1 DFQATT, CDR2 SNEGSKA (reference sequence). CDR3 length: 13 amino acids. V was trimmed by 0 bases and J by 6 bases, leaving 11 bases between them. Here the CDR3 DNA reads TGCAGTGCTAGAGATCGTACACGAGATGGCTACACCTTC. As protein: CSARDRTRDGYTF.

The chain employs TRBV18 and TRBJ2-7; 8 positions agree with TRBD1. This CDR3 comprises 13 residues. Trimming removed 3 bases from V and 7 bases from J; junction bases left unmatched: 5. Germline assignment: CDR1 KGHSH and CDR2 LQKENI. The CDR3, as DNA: TGTGCCAGCTCACCCAGGGGGCTGGGGGAGCAGTACGTC. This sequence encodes CASSPRGLGEQYV.

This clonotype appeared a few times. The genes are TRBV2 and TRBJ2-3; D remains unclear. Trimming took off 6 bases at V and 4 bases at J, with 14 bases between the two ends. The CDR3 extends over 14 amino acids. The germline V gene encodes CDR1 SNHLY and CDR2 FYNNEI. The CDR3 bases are TGTGCCAGCAGCTCGTCGTTATTGGCAGATACGCAGTATTTT. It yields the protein CASSSSLLADTQYF. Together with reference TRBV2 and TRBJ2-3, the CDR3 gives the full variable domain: EPEVTQTPSHQVTQMGQEVILRCVPISNHLYFYWYRQILGQKVEFLVSFYNNEISEKSEIFDDQFSVERPDGSNFTLKIRSTKLEDSAMYFCASSSSLLADTQYFGPGTRLTVL.

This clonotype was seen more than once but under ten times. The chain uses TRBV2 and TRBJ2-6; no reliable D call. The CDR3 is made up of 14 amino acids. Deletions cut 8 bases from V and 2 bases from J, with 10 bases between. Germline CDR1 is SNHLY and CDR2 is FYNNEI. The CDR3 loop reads CASGLVPGANVLTF. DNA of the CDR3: TGTGCCAGCGGGCTCGTACCTGGGGCCAACGTCCTGACTTTC.

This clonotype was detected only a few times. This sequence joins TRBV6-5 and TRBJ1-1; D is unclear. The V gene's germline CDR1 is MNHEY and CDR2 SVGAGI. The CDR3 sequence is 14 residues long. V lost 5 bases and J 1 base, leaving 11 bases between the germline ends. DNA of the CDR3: TGTGCCAGCAGTAACAATCAGAGGAACACTGAAGCTTTCTTT. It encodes CASSNNQRNTEAFF.

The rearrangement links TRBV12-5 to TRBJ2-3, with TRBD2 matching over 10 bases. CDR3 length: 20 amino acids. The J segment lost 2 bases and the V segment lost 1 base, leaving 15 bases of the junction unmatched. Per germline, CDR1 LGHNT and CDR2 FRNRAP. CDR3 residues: CASGLELAGPSVLPTDTQYF. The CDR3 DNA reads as TGTGCTAGTGGTTTGGAACTAGCGGGGCCCTCCGTACTGCCCACAGATACGCAGTATTTT.

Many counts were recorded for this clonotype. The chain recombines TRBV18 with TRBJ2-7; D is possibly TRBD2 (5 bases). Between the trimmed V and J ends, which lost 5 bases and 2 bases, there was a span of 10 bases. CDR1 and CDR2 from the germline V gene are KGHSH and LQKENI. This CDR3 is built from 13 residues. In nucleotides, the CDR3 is TGTGCCAGCTCATCCACCGGGGCCTACGAGCAGTACTTC. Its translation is CASSSTGAYEQYF.

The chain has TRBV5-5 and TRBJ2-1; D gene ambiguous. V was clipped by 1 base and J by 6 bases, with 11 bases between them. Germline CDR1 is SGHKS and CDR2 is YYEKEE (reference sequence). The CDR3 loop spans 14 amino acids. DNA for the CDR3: TGTGCCAGCAGCTTGTTCCATCGAAGCAATGAGCAGTTCTTC. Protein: CASSLFHRSNEQFF.

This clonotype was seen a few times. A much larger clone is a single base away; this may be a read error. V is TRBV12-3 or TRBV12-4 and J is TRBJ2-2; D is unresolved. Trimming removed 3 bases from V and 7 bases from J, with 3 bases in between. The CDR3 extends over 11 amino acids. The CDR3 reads CASSFYGELFF. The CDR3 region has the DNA TGTGCCAGCAGTTTTTACGGGGAGCTGTTTTTT.

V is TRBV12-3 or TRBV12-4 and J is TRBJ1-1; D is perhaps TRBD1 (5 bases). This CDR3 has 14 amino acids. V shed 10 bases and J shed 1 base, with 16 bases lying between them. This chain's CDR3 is CATGLRQQNTEAFF. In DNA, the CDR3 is TGTGCCACGGGTCTCAGACAGCAGAACACTGAAGCTTTCTTT.

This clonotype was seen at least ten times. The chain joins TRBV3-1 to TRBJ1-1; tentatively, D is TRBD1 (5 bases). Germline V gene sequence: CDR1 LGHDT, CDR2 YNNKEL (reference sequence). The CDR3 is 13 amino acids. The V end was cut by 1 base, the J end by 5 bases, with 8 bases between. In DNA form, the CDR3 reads TGTGCCAGCAGCCAAGTGAGGGGAACTGAAGCTTTCTTT. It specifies CASSQVRGTEAFF. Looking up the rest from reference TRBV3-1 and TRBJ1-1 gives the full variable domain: DTAVSQTPKYLVTQMGNDKSIKCEQNLGHDTMYWYKQDSKKFLKIMFSYNNKELIINETVPNRFSPKSPDKAHLNLHINSLELGDSAVYFCASSQVRGTEAFFGQGTRLTVV.

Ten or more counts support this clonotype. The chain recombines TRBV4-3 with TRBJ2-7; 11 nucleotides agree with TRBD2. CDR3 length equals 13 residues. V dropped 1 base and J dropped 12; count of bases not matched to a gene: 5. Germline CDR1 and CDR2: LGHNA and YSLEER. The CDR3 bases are TGCGCCAGCAGCCAAGCTTTAGCGGGGGGGATGTACGTC. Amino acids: CASSQALAGGMYV.

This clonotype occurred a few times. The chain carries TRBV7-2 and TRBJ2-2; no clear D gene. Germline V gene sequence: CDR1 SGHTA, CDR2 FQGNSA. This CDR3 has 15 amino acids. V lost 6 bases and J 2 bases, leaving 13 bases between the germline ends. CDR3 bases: TGTGCCAGCAGTCCCCAAGGCACTAACACCGGGGAGCTGTTTTTT. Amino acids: CASSPQGTNTGELFF.

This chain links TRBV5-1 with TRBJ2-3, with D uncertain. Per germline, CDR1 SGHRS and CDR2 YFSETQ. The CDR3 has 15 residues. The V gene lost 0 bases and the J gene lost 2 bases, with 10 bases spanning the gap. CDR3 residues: CASSLAVPPTDTQYF. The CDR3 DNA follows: TGCGCCAGCAGCTTGGCCGTCCCACCCACAGATACGCAGTATTTT.

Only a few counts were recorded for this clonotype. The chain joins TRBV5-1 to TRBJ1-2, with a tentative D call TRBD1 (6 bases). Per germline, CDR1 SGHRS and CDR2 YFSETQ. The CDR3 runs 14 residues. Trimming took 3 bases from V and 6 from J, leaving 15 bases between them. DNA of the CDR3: TGCGCCAGCAGCTCCTCGGACAGCCCCCATGGCTACACCTTC. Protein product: CASSSSDSPHGYTF.

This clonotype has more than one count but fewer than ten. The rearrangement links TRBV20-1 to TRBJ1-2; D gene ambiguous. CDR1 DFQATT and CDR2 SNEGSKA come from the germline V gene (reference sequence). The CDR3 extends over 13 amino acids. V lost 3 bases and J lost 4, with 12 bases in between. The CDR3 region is CSASGPSPYGYTF. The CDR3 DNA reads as TGCAGTGCTAGTGGGCCGAGCCCCTATGGCTACACCTTC.

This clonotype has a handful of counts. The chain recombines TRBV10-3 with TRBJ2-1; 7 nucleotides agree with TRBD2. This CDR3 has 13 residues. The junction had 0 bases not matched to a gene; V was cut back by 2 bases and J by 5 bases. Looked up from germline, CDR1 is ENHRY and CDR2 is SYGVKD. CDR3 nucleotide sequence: TGTGCCATCAGTGAGCGGGGGGACAATGAGCAGTTCTTC. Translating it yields CAISERGDNEQFF.

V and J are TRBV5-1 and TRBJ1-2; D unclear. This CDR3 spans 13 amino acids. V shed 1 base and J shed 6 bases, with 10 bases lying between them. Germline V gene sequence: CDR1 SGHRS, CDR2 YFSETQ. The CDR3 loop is CASSLLSQNGYTF. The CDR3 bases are TGCGCCAGCAGCTTGTTAAGTCAAAATGGCTACACCTTC.

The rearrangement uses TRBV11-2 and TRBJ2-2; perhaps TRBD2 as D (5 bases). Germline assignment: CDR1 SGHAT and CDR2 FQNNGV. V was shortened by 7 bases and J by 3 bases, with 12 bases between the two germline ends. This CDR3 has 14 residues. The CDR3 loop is CASKKGVDTGELFF. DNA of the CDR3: TGTGCCAGCAAAAAGGGAGTCGACACCGGGGAGCTGTTTTTT.